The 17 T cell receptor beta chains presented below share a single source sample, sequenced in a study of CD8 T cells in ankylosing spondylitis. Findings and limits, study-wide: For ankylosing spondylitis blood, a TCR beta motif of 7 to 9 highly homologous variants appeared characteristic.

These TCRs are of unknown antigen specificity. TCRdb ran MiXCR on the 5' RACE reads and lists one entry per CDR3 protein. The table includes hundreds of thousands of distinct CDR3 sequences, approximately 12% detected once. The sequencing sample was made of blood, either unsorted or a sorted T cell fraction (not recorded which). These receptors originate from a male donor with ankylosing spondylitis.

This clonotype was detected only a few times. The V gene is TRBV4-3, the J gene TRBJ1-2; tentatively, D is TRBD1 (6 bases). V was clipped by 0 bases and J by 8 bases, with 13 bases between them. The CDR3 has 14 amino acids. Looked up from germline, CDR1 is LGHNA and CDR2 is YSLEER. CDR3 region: CASSQDLGHWGYTF. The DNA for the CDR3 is TGCGCCAGCAGCCAAGATTTGGGACACTGGGGCTACACCTTC.

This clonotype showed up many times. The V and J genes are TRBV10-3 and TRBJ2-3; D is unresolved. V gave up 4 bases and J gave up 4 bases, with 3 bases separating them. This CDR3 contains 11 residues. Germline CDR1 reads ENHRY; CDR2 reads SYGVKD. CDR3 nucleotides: TGTGCCATCAGTGGGGCAGATACGCAGTATTTT. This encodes CAISGADTQYF.

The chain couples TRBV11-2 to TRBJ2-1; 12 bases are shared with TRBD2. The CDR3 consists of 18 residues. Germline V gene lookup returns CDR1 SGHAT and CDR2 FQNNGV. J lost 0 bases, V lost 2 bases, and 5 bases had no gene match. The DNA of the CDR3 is TGTGCCAGCAGCTTACTAGCGGGAGGGTCGAGCTCCTACAATGAGCAGTTCTTC. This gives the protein CASSLLAGGSSSYNEQFF.

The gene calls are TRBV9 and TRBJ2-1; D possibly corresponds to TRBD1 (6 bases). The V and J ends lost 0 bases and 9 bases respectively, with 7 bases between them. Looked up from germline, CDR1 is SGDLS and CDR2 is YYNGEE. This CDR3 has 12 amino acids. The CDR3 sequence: CASSVGGGEQFF. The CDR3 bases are TGTGCCAGCAGCGTAGGAGGGGGTGAGCAGTTCTTC.

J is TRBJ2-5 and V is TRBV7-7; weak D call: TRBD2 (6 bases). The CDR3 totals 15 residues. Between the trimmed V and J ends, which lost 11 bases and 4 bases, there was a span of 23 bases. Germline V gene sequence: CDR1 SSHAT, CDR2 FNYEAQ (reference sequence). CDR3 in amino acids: CALSLMRGSRETQYF. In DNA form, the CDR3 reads TGTGCCCTGTCCTTAATGCGGGGAAGTAGAGAGACCCAGTACTTC.

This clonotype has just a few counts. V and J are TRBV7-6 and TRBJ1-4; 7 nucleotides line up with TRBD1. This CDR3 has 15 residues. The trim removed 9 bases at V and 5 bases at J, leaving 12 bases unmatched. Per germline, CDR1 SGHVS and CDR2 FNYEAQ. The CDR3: CASTLTGTENEKLFF. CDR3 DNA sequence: TGTGCCAGTACACTGACCGGGACAGAGAATGAAAAACTGTTTTTT. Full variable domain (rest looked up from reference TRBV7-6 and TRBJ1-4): GAGVSQSPRYKVTKRGQDVALRCDPISGHVSLYWYRQALGQGPEFLTYFNYEAQQDKSGLPNDRFSAERPEGSISTLTIQRTEQRDSAMYRCASTLTGTENEKLFFGSGTQLSVL.

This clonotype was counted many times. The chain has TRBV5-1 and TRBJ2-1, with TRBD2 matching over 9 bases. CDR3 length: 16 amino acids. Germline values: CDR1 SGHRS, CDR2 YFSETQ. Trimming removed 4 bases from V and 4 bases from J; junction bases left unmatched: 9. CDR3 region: CASSQQAGGVYNEQFF. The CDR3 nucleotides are TGCGCCAGCAGCCAGCAAGCGGGGGGTGTGTACAATGAGCAGTTCTTC.

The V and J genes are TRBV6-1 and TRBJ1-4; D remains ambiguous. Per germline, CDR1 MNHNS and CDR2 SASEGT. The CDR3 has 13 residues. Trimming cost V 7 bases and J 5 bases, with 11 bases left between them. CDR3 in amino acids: CASTATVNEKLFF. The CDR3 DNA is TGTGCCAGCACGGCGACGGTCAATGAAAAACTGTTTTTT.

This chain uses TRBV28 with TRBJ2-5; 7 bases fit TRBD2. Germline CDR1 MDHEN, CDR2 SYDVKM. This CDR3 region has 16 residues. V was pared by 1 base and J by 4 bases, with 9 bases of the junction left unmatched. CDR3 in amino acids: CASSLYVGGPGETQYF. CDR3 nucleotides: TGTGCCAGCAGTTTATATGTGGGAGGGCCTGGAGAGACCCAGTACTTC.

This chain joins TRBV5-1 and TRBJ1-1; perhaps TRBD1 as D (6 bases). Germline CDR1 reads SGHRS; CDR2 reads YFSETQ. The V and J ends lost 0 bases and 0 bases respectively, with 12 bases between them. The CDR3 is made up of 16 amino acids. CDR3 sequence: CASSLGRGNMNTEAFF. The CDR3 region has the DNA TGCGCCAGCAGCTTGGGGAGGGGGAACATGAACACTGAAGCTTTCTTT.

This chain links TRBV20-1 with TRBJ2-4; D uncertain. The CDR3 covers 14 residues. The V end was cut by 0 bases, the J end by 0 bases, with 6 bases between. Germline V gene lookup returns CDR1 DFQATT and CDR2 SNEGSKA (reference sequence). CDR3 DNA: TGCAGTGCTAGAGAGGCTGTAGCCAAAAACATTCAGTACTTC. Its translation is CSAREAVAKNIQYF.

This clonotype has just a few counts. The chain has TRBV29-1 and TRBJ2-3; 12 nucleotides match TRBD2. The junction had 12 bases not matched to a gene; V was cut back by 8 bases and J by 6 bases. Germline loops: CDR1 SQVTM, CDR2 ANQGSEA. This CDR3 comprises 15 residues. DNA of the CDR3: TGCAGCCCCCGCGTGCGGCTAGCGGGAGGGGATACGCAGTATTTT. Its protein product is CSPRVRLAGGDTQYF.

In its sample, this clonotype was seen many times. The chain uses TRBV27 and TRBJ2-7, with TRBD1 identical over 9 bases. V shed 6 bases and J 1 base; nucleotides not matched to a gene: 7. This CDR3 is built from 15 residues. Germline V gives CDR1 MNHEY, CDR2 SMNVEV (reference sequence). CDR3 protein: CASRPGTGFSYEQYF. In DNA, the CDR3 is TGTGCCAGCAGGCCCGGGACAGGGTTTTCCTACGAGCAGTACTTC.

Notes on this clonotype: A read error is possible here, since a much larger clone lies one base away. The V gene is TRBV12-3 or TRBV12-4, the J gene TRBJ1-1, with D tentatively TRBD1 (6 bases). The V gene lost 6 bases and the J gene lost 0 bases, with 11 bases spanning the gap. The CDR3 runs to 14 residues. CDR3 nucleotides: TGTGCCAGCAGCGAAGGGGGACTGAACACTGAAGCTTTCTTT. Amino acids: CASSEGGLNTEAFF.

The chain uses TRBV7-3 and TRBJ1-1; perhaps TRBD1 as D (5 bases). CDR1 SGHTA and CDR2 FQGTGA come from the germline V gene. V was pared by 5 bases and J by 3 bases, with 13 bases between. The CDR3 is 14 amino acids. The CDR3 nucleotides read TGTGCCAGCAGCCCCGCAGGGAGGGACACTGAAGCTTTCTTT. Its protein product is CASSPAGRDTEAFF.

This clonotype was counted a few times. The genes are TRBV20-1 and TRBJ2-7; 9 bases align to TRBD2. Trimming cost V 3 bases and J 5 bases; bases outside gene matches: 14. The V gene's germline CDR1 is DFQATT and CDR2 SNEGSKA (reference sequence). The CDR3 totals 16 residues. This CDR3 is CSASSASGDLNDEQYF. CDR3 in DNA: TGCAGTGCTAGTAGTGCTAGCGGGGATTTAAACGACGAGCAGTACTTC.

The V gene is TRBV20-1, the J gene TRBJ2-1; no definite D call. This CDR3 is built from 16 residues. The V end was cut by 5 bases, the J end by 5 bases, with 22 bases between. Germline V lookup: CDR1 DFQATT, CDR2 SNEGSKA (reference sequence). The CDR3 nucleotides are TGCAGTGCTGTAGACCGTAGGTCGTATGGAGACAATGAGCAGTTCTTC. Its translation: CSAVDRRSYGDNEQFF.